A few counts support the clone carrying this TCR beta chain. Antigen specificity is unknown. Patients between 18 and 65 years old had hyperthyroidism, newly diagnosed and lasting under 2 months. The sample is drawn from a study of T cells in Graves' hyperthyroidism and ophthalmopathy. Across the study: Sampling of peripheral blood happened at initial diagnosis, prior to any treatment. Points from the study as a whole: The model anticipated ophthalmopathy a median 6.5 months pre-onset.

Amplified regions were TCR beta CDR3 sequences from RNA transcripts. The HTBI set primed first-round TCR CDR3 RT-PCR. TCRdb reanalysed the multiplex PCR reads using MiXCR and keeps one entry per CDR3 protein. The data show 750,000 to 950,000 distinct CDR3 sequences, approximately 40% seen once. V was pared by 0 bases and J by 2 bases, with 10 bases of the junction left unmatched. Germline assignment: CDR1 DFQATT and CDR2 SNEGSKA (reference sequence). The CDR3 is 17 residues long. The sequencing sample was made of blood. The rearrangement uses TRBV20-1 and TRBJ1-3, with 7 bases matching TRBD1. The sequence was collected from a man between 18 and 35 years old with Graves' hyperthyroidism. DNA for the CDR3: TGCAGTGCTAGAGACTCAACCCACAGGGGTACTGGAAACACCATATATTTT. Translated, it gives CSARDSTHRGTGNTIYF.